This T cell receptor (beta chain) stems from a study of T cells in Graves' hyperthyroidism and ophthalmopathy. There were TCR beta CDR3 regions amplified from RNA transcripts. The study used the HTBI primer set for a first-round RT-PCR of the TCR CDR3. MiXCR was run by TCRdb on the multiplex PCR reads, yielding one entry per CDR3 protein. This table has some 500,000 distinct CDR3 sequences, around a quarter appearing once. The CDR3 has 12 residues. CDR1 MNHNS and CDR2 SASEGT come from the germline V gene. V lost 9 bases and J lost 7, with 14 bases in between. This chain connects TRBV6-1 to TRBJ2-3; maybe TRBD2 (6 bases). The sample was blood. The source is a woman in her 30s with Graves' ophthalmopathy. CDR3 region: CASTGVVYTQYF. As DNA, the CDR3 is TGTGCCAGTACGGGGGTCGTATATACGCAGTATTTT.